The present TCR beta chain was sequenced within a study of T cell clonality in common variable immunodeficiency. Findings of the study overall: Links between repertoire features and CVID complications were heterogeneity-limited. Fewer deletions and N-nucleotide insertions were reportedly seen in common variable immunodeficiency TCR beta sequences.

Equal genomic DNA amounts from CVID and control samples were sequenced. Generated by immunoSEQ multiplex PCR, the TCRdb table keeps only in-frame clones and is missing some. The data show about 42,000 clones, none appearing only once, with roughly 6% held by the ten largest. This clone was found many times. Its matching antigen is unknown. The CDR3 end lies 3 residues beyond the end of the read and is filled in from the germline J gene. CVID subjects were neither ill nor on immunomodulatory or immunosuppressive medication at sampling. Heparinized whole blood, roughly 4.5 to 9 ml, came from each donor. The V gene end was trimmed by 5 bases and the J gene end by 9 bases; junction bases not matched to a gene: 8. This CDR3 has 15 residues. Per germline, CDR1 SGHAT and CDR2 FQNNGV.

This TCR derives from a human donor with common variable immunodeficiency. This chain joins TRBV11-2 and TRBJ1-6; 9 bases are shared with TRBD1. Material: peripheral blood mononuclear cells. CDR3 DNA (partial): TGTGCCAGCAGCCGTGGGACAGGGTCTACTTCACCC. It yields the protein CASSRGTGSTSP. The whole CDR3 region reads CASSRGTGSTSPLHF.